A single sample gave rise to the 11 T cell receptor beta chains below, sequenced in a study of beta chain features in type 1 diabetes. The investigators reverse transcribed all of the isolated RNA, so they sequenced expressed TCRB transcripts. Profiled with immunoSEQ multiplex PCR; TCRdb holds only in-frame clones, not every one. The data contain hundreds of thousands of clones, 11% of them singletons. Sequencing input: naive CD4+ T cells from blood. Source of these receptors: a woman between 25 and 40 years old in good health.

The chain has TRBV18 and TRBJ1-2, with TRBD1 matching over 10 bases. The V gene end was trimmed by 3 bases and the J gene end by 4 bases; junction bases not matched to a gene: 14. The germline V gene encodes CDR1 KGHSH and CDR2 LQKENI. This CDR3 comprises 18 residues. The CDR3 spells CASSPFGQGGIGVYGYTF. CDR3 DNA sequence: TGTGCCAGCTCACCCTTCGGACAGGGGGGAATAGGTGTCTATGGCTACACCTTC.

The V gene is TRBV7-2, the J gene TRBJ2-7; a weak D match, TRBD1 (5 bases). The CDR3 runs to 15 residues. The V end was cut by 0 bases, the J end by 2 bases, with 11 bases between. Germline V gives CDR1 SGHTA, CDR2 FQGNSA. CDR3 DNA sequence: TGTGCCAGCAGCTTAGCAGGGGCGGACCCCTACGAGCAGTACTTC. This codes for CASSLAGADPYEQYF.

The J gene is TRBJ2-1, the V gene TRBV6-6; D perhaps matches TRBD2 (5 bases). The CDR3 covers 16 residues. V lost 2 bases, J lost 3 bases, and 14 bases lay in between. CDR1 and CDR2 from the germline V gene are MNHNY and SVGAGI (reference sequence). CDR3 nucleotides: TGTGCCAGCAGTTACCACGGTCTAGCAAACTACAATGAGCAGTTCTTC. Protein: CASSYHGLANYNEQFF.

The rearrangement links TRBV19 to TRBJ2-5; D uncertain. This CDR3 contains 14 residues. The V and J ends lost 1 base and 3 bases respectively, with 9 bases between them. The germline V gene encodes CDR1 LNHDA and CDR2 SQIVND (reference sequence). Here the CDR3 reads CASSIVPSEETQYF. The CDR3 DNA reads as TGTGCCAGTAGTATAGTCCCCTCGGAAGAGACCCAGTACTTC.

The table lists this clone with a few counts. The rearrangement links TRBV27 to TRBJ2-2; 10 positions agree with TRBD2. Germline V lookup: CDR1 MNHEY, CDR2 SMNVEV (reference sequence). This CDR3 is built from 17 residues. After removal of 4 bases from V and 5 bases from J, the junction contained 10 bases not matched to a gene. CDR3 coding DNA: TGTGCCAGCAGTTCCCCGGGACTAGCGTCGGCGACCGGGGAGCTGTTTTTT. Residues: CASSSPGLASATGELFF.

V and J are TRBV6-5 and TRBJ2-7; perhaps TRBD1 as D (6 bases). CDR3 length: 15 residues. V lost 0 bases, J lost 2 bases, and 11 bases lay in between. Per the germline V gene, CDR1 is MNHEY and CDR2 is SVGAGI. The DNA of the CDR3 is TGTGCCAGCAGTTACTCGACAGGAGACCCCTACGAGCAGTACTTC. It translates to CASSYSTGDPYEQYF.

The chain combines TRBV15 with TRBJ2-7; D remains ambiguous. V dropped 2 bases and J dropped 0 bases, with 11 bases sitting between them. The CDR3 sequence is 15 residues long. CDR1 is LNHNV and CDR2 is YYDKDF in the germline V gene (reference sequence). The CDR3 nucleotides read TGTGCCACCAGCAGACCCAGCGCTAGCTCCTACGAGCAGTACTTC. Translation: CATSRPSASSYEQYF.

This clone turned up a few times. V is TRBV15 and J is TRBJ1-5; 7 bases align to TRBD1. J lost 3 bases, V lost 5 bases, and 7 bases had no gene match. This CDR3 is 15 amino acids long. In germline, CDR1 is LNHNV, CDR2 YYDKDF (reference sequence). This CDR3 reads CATSFRQGYNQPQHF. CDR3 nucleotides: TGTGCCACCAGCTTCCGACAGGGATACAATCAGCCCCAGCATTTT.

V and J are TRBV11-1 and TRBJ2-3; D remains ambiguous. Trimming removed 1 base from V and 2 bases from J, with 7 bases in between. In germline, CDR1 is SGHAT, CDR2 FQDESV (reference sequence). The CDR3 is 14 residues long. CDR3 DNA: TGTGCCAGCAGCTTAGGTCCAAACACAGATACGCAGTATTTT. Protein sequence: CASSLGPNTDTQYF. The variable domain in full, completed from reference TRBV11-1 and TRBJ2-3, reads EAEVAQSPRYKITEKSQAVAFWCDPISGHATLYWYRQILGQGPELLVQFQDESVVDDSQLPKDRFSAERLKGVDSTLKIQPAELGDSAMYLCASSLGPNTDTQYFGPGTRLTVL.

In this sample, this clone turned up a few times. The V gene is TRBV7-9, the J gene TRBJ2-7; D gene ambiguous. Germline V lookup: CDR1 SEHNR, CDR2 FQNEAQ (reference sequence). CDR3 length: 11 amino acids. V was pared by 3 bases and J by 7 bases, with 7 bases between. CDR3 sequence (DNA): TGTGCCAGCAGCTTTTCCGTTGAGCAGTACTTC. This encodes CASSFSVEQYF.

The rearrangement joins TRBV11-1 to TRBJ2-5; 7 nucleotides match TRBD1. J was trimmed by 4 bases and V by 4 bases; bases with no gene match: 9. In germline, CDR1 is SGHAT, CDR2 FQDESV (reference sequence). The CDR3 runs 15 residues. The CDR3 sequence is CASSSQGSAPETQYF. CDR3 nucleotide sequence: TGTGCCAGCAGCTCACAGGGGAGCGCCCCAGAGACCCAGTACTTC.